One and the same sample provided the 11 T cell receptor beta chains below, sequenced in a study of OX40 agonist ivuxolimab in advanced cancers. Libraries were prepared through the immunoSEQ multiplex PCR assay. Held by TCRdb, this immuneACCESS table contains in-frame sequences only and omits some clones. Under half of the omission traces to an unresolved V gene where checked; the cause of the rest is unknown. Here the sample has about 59,000 clones; about 89% occur a single time. Of the sample, 0.37% falls within the top ten clones. This sample comprised CD4+ or CD8+ T cells sorted from blood, obtained in a trial of the OX40 agonist ivuxolimab. These receptors were taken from an adult with an advanced solid tumor such as melanoma, head and neck, liver or kidney cancer.

The chain combines TRBV4-3 with TRBJ2-7, with TRBD1 matching over 7 bases. J lost 4 bases, V lost 4 bases, and 16 bases had no gene match. This CDR3 spans 17 amino acids. The germline CDR1 and CDR2 sequences are LGHNA and YSLEER. CDR3 DNA sequence: TGCGCCAGCAGCCGAAAGCCGACTTGGGACAGAGATTACGAGCAGTACTTC. This translates into CASSRKPTWDRDYEQYF.

V usage is TRBV7-2 and J usage is TRBJ2-7; D is unresolved. CDR1 and CDR2 (germline): SGHTA, FQGNSA. V lost 4 bases, J lost 2 bases, and 12 bases lay in between. This CDR3 contains 14 residues. Here the CDR3 reads CASSSGDLTYEQYF. CDR3 bases: TGTGCCAGCAGCTCCGGCGATTTAACCTACGAGCAGTACTTC.

The gene calls are TRBV28 and TRBJ2-1, with TRBD2 matching over 8 bases. The CDR3 contains 16 residues. V lost 1 base to trimming and J lost 3 bases; unmatched junction nucleotides: 5. Germline V gives CDR1 MDHEN, CDR2 SYDVKM. The DNA of the CDR3 is TGTGCCAGCAGTTTATTACGGCGGGAGGACTACAATGAGCAGTTCTTC. Encoded protein: CASSLLRREDYNEQFF. Supplemented by reference TRBV28 and TRBJ2-1, the full variable domain reads DVKVTQSSRYLVKRTGEKVFLECVQDMDHENMFWYRQDPGLGLRLIYFSYDVKMKEKGDIPEGYSVSREKKERFSLILESASTNQTSMYLCASSLLRREDYNEQFFGPGTRLTVL.

This chain uses TRBV7-2 with TRBJ2-7, with 10 bases aligning to TRBD1. This CDR3 has 14 residues. Losses at the gene ends were 7 bases for V and 3 bases for J; bases not matched to a gene: 6. CDR1 and CDR2 from the germline V gene are SGHTA and FQGNSA. The CDR3 is CASTRTGGFYEQYF. As DNA, the CDR3 is TGTGCCAGCACTCGGACAGGGGGTTTCTACGAGCAGTACTTC.

This clone has just one count. The J gene is TRBJ1-2, the V gene TRBV6-4; 12 bases fit TRBD1. The germline CDR1 and CDR2 sequences are MRHNA and SNTAGT. Trimming at V came to 1 base and at J to 4 bases, leaving 10 bases not matched to a gene. The CDR3 contains 18 residues. The CDR3 region is CASSDYPGQGARRYGYTF. Written as DNA, the CDR3 is TGTGCCAGCAGTGACTACCCGGGACAGGGGGCTCGTCGCTATGGCTACACCTTC.

In its sample, this clone was seen a few times. V usage is TRBV2 and J usage is TRBJ1-5; a weak D match, TRBD1 (5 bases). Trimming took off 4 bases at V and 6 bases at J, with 13 bases between the two ends. Germline V gene lookup returns CDR1 SNHLY and CDR2 FYNNEI. CDR3 length: 14 residues. CDR3: CASSVQRQTQPQHF. CDR3 DNA sequence: TGTGCCAGCAGTGTACAACGACAGACTCAGCCCCAGCATTTT.

The chain couples TRBV2 to TRBJ2-1; 15 bases map to TRBD2. The V segment lost 8 bases and the J segment 5 bases; nucleotides outside the gene matches: 7. The germline gives CDR1 SNHLY, CDR2 FYNNEI. The CDR3 sequence is 16 residues long. CDR3 bases: TGTGCCAGCTCTCGGACTAGCGGGAGGGCCGACAATGAGCAGTTCTTC. This sequence encodes CASSRTSGRADNEQFF. The whole variable domain, remainder taken from reference TRBV2 and TRBJ2-1, is EPEVTQTPSHQVTQMGQEVILRCVPISNHLYFYWYRQILGQKVEFLVSFYNNEISEKSEIFDDQFSVERPDGSNFTLKIRSTKLEDSAMYFCASSRTSGRADNEQFFGPGTRLTVL.

J is TRBJ1-4 and V is TRBV4-1, with no clear D. The CDR3 loop spans 11 amino acids. V gave up 5 bases and J gave up 16 bases, with 14 bases separating them. Germline V gene sequence: CDR1 MGHRA, CDR2 YSYEKL. The CDR3 DNA is TGCGCCAGCAGCTCATTGGGAGCCCCGTTTTTT. Translated, it gives CASSSLGAPFF.

V is TRBV6-5 and J is TRBJ2-7, with TRBD1 identical over 9 bases. The V segment lost 4 bases and the J segment 6 bases; nucleotides outside the gene matches: 7. CDR1 is MNHEY, CDR2 SVGAGI, per germline. This CDR3 spans 14 amino acids. CDR3 sequence reads: CASSLQGAQGEQYF. The CDR3 DNA reads as TGTGCCAGCAGTTTACAGGGGGCGCAAGGCGAGCAGTACTTC.

The chain uses TRBV18 and TRBJ2-5, with unresolved D. CDR3 length: 11 amino acids. Trimming took off 3 bases at V and 5 bases at J, with 4 bases between the two ends. Germline CDR1 reads KGHSH; CDR2 reads LQKENI. This CDR3 reads CASSPFETQYF. The CDR3 DNA is TGTGCCAGCTCACCTTTCGAGACCCAGTACTTC.

This clone came up a few times. The chain combines TRBV10-2 with TRBJ2-7, with D possibly TRBD1 on 6 matching bases. Germline CDR1 WSHSY, CDR2 SAAADI. Trimming removed 7 bases at V and 5 bases at J, with 15 bases between. This CDR3 is built from 13 residues. The CDR3 loop reads CASTSWRTDEQYF. For the CDR3, the DNA is TGCGCCAGCACTTCCTGGAGGACAGACGAGCAGTACTTC.